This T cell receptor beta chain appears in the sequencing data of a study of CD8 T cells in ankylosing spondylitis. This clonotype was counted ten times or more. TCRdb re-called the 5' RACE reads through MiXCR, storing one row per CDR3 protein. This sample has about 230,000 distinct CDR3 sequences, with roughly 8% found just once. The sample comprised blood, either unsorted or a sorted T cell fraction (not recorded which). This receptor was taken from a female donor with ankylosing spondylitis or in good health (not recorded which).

The CDR3 bases are TGTGCCAGCAGCTTCTACGTCTCTGACGAGCAGTACTTC. Translation: CASSFYVSDEQYF. The V gene is TRBV7-2, the J gene TRBJ2-7, with D unclear. Trimming cost V 3 bases and J 5 bases, with 11 bases left between them. The length of the CDR3 is 13 residues. Germline V gene sequence: CDR1 SGHTA, CDR2 FQGNSA.